This section outlines one T cell receptor (beta chain) sequence together with its context. This could be a read error, since a much larger clone is one nucleotide away. V was clipped by 5 bases and J by 13 bases; unmatched bases: 15. The CDR3 is 16 residues long. Germline CDR1 and CDR2: MNHEY and SVGAGI. This entry comes from a study of glioma-infiltrating T cells. Study summary: Low-grade gliomas were grade II; glioblastomas were grade IV at initial diagnosis.

Amplification of TCR alpha and beta CDR3 regions from RNA used iRepertoire nested multiplex PCR. TCRdb re-derived calls from the multiplex PCR reads in MiXCR, one entry per CDR3 protein. The sample has about 380,000 distinct CDR3 sequences, roughly 41% seen once. The origin of this receptor is a human donor with low-grade glioma or glioblastoma, undergoing nonglioma brain surgery, or in good health (not recorded which). The V and J genes are TRBV6-5 and TRBJ2-1; TRBD2 agrees at 12 bases. Material for sequencing was glioma tissue, nonneoplastic brain tissue, or PBMCs (not recorded which). This CDR3 is CASSGTTSGRQETQFF. The CDR3, as DNA: TGTGCCAGCAGTGGAACCACTAGCGGGAGGCAAGAGACCCAGTTCTTC.